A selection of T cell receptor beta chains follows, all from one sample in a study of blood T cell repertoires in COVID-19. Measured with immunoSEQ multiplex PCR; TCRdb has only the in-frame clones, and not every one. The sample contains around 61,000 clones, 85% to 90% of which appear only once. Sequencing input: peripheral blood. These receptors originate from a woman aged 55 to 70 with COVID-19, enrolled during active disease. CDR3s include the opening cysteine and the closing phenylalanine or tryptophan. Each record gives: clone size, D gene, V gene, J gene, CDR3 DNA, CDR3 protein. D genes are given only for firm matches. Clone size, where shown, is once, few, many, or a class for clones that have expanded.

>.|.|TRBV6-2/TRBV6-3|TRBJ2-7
TGTGCCAGCAGTTATCAGGTGGGCCTGAGCTCCTACGAGCAGTACTTC
CASSYQVGLSSYEQYF
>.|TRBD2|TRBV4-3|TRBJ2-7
TGCGCCAGCAGCCAAGATTCCGCGGGGGGCGAGCTAGAGGAGCAGTACTTC
CASSQDSAGGELEEQYF
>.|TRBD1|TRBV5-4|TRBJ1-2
TGTGCCAGCAGCCGGTACCGGGACAGTTATGGCTACACCTTC
CASSRYRDSYGYTF
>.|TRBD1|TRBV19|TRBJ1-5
TGTGCCAGTACCGTACAGGGGACGGGGAATCAGCCCCAGCATTTT
CASTVQGTGNQPQHF
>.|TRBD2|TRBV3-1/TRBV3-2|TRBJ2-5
TGTGCCAGCAGCCAAGGGCTAGCGGGAGGAGTGACCCAGTACTTC
CASSQGLAGGVTQYF
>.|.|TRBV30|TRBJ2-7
TGTGCCTGGGCGGGGTATAGCCTCGGCGACGAGCAGTACTTC
CAWAGYSLGDEQYF
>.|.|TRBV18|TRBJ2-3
TGTGCCAGCTCACCAACGGAGGTCGGAGATACGCAGTATTTT
CASSPTEVGDTQYF
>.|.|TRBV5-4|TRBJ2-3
TGTGCCAGCAGCTTGGGGGGCGGTCCCCGCACAGATACGCAGTATTTT
CASSLGGGPRTDTQYF
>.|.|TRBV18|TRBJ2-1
TGTGCCAGCTCACCACCTAGCGAAAATGAGCAGTTCTTC
CASSPPSENEQFF
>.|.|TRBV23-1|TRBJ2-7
TGCGCCAGCAGTCAAAATGGCGGGACAGACTCCTACGAGCAGTACTTC
CASSQNGGTDSYEQYF
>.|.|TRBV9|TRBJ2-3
TGTGCCAGCAGCCCTCGGGGAGGGGGGGGCGATACGCAGTATTTT
CASSPRGGGGDTQYF
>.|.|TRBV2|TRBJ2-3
TGTGCCACAGGAGACAGAGATACGCAGTATTTT
CATGDRDTQYF
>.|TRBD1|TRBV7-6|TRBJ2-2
TGTGCCAGCAGCTTAGGGACAGGGGGCAACGCCGGGGAGCTGTTTTTT
CASSLGTGGNAGELFF
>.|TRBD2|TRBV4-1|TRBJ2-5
TGCGCCAGCAGCCAATGGGGACTAGCGGGAGTGGGAGAGACCCAGTACTTC
CASSQWGLAGVGETQYF
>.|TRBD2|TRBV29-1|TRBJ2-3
TGCAGCGTTGAGCTAGCGGATTCTAGCACAGATACGCAGTATTTT
CSVELADSSTDTQYF
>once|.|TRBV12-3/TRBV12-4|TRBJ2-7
TGTGCCAGCAGTTCTGCGTACGAGCAGTACTTC
CASSSAYEQYF
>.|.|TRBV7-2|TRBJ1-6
TGTGCCAGCAGCCCCCTCCGGTCACCCCTCCACTTT
CASSPLRSPLHF
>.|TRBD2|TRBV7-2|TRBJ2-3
TGTGCCAGCAGCTTATGGGCGGGGAGGGGTACAGATACGCAGTATTTT
CASSLWAGRGTDTQYF
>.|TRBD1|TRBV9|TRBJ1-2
TGTGCCAGCAGCCTTACTGACAGGGCCTCCTATGGCTACACCTTC
CASSLTDRASYGYTF
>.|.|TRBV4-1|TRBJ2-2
TGCGCCGCCAGCAAGGGAACTGGGGGGTCCGCCGGGGAGCTGTTTTTT
CAASKGTGGSAGELFF
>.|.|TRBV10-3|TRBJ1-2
TGTGCCATCCAGGGGCAGGGGAGTGGCTACACCTTC
CAIQGQGSGYTF
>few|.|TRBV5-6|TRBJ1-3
TGTGCCAGCAGCTTACAGGGAACAGGAAACACCATATATTTT
CASSLQGTGNTIYF
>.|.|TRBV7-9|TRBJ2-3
TGTGCCAGCAGCTTAGACAGAACAGATACGCAGTATTTT
CASSLDRTDTQYF
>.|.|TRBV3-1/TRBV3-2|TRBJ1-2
TGTGCCAGCAGCCACCAACTGCGTGACTATGGCTACACCTTC
CASSHQLRDYGYTF
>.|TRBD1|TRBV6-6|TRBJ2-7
TGTGCCAGCATTAGCGGGACAGGGGATGGAGAGCAGTACTTC
CASISGTGDGEQYF
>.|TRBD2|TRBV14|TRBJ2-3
TGTGCCAGCAGCCGGACTAGCTCTGGCACAGATACGCAGTATTTT
CASSRTSSGTDTQYF
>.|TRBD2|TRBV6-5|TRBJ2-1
TGTGCCAGCAGTTACTGGGCCGGGAGGGCCAACGAGCAGTTCTTC
CASSYWAGRANEQFF
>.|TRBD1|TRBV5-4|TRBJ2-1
TGTGCCAGCAGCGACCCGGGACAGGACAACAATGAGCAGTTCTTC
CASSDPGQDNNEQFF
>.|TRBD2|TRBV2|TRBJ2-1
TGTGCCAGTCTCGGGACTAGCGGGATTAGGGACAATGAGCAGTTCTTC
CASLGTSGIRDNEQFF
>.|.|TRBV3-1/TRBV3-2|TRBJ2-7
TGTGCCAGCAGCCACGGACAGGGGTCGGGACTAGCGTATACCTACGAGCAGTACTTC
CASSHGQGSGLAYTYEQYF
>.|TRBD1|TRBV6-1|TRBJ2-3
TGTGCCAGCAGTGAACAGTTGGGTGGGACAGGGGTCACGGATACGCAGTATTTT
CASSEQLGGTGVTDTQYF
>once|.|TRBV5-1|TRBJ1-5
TGCGCCAGCATCGCACAGGGAAATAGCAATCAGCCCCAGCATTTT
CASIAQGNSNQPQHF
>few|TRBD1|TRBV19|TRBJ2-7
TGTGCCAGTAGTATAACCCGGACAGGGGGCTACGAGCAGTACTTC
CASSITRTGGYEQYF
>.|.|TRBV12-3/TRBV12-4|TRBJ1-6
TGTGCCAGCAGTCCCGGAGGCTCGGCCCTCCACTTT
CASSPGGSALHF
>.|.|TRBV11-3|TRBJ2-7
TGTGCCAGCAGCTTAGATTACGGCTACGAGCAGTACTTC
CASSLDYGYEQYF